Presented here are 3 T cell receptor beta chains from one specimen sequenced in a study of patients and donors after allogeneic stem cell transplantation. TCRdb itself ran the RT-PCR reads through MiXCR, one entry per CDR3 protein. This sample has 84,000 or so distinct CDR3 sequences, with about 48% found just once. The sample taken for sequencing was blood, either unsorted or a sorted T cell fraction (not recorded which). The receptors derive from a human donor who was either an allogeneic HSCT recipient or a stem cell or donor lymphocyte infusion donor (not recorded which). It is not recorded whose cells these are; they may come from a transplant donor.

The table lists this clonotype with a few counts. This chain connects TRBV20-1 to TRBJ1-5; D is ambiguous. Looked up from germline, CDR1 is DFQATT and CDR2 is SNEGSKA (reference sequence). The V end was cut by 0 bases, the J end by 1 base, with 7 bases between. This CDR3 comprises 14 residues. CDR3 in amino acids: CSARDRLSNQPQHF. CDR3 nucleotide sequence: TGCAGTGCTAGAGATCGCTTGAGCAATCAGCCCCAGCATTTT.

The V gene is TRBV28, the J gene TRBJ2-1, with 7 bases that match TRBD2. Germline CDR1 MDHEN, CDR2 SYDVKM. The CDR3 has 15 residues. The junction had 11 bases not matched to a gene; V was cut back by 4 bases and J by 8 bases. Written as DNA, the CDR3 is TGTGCCAGCAGTTCACCCCTAGAGGGGAGGGATGAGCAGTTCTTC. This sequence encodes CASSSPLEGRDEQFF.

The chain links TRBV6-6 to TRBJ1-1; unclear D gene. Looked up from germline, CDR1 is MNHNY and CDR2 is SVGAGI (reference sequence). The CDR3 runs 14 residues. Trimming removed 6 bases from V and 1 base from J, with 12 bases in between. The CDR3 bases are TGTGCCAGCAGCCCCAACGGAGGGAACACTGAAGCTTTCTTT. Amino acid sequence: CASSPNGGNTEAFF.